A selection of T cell receptor beta chains follows, all from one sample in a study of blood T cell repertoires in COVID-19. Using immunoSEQ multiplex PCR, the repertoire was profiled, and TCRdb retains in-frame clones only, with some absent. The sample holds 140,000 to 150,000 clones; 78% are singletons and the top ten take just under 2%. The source material was peripheral blood. These receptor sequences come from a woman aged 55-69 years with acute or convalescent COVID-19. Each CDR3 is given with its conserved first and last residue. A D gene is named only where the DNA matches it firmly.

D gene: TRBD2
V gene: TRBV11-2
J gene: TRBJ2-1
CDR3 protein: CASSYTPSGSSYNEQFF

D gene: -
V gene: TRBV11-2
J gene: TRBJ2-1
CDR3 protein: CASSFPLAASYNEQFF

D gene: -
V gene: TRBV5-1
J gene: TRBJ2-2
CDR3 protein: CASSPGGELFF

D gene: -
V gene: TRBV18
J gene: TRBJ1-2
CDR3 protein: CASSLSNYGYTF

D gene: -
V gene: TRBV3-1/TRBV3-2
J gene: TRBJ2-2
CDR3 protein: CASSSSLVGPGELFF

D gene: -
V gene: TRBV6-5
J gene: TRBJ1-1
CDR3 protein: CASSYSLWSEAFF

D gene: -
V gene: TRBV11-2
J gene: TRBJ1-3
CDR3 protein: CASSYRASSLSGNTIYF

D gene: TRBD2
V gene: TRBV18
J gene: TRBJ2-1
CDR3 protein: CASSPGLAGFRNEQFF

D gene: -
V gene: TRBV28
J gene: TRBJ1-2
CDR3 protein: CASSISTYGYTF

D gene: TRBD1
V gene: TRBV3-1/TRBV3-2
J gene: TRBJ2-1
CDR3 protein: CASSQGTGSYNEQFF

D gene: TRBD1
V gene: TRBV12-3/TRBV12-4
J gene: TRBJ1-2
CDR3 protein: CASSWDRNYGYTF

D gene: TRBD2
V gene: TRBV19
J gene: TRBJ2-7
CDR3 protein: CASSIGAGDGYEQYF

D gene: TRBD2
V gene: TRBV9
J gene: TRBJ2-2
CDR3 protein: CASSPLPGGAGELFF

D gene: -
V gene: TRBV10-3
J gene: TRBJ1-1
CDR3 protein: CATELGRGNTEAFF

D gene: TRBD1
V gene: TRBV13
J gene: TRBJ2-5
CDR3 protein: CASSFRTGVETQYF

D gene: -
V gene: TRBV4-2
J gene: TRBJ1-2
CDR3 protein: CASSQATGNYGYTF

D gene: -
V gene: TRBV29-1
J gene: TRBJ2-7
CDR3 protein: CSVEVPGRSYEQYF

D gene: -
V gene: TRBV5-1
J gene: TRBJ2-3
CDR3 protein: CASSLETALPSSTDTQYF

D gene: -
V gene: TRBV11-2
J gene: TRBJ2-1
CDR3 protein: CASSRLLYNEQFF

D gene: -
V gene: TRBV19
J gene: TRBJ1-5
CDR3 protein: CASSTMGEAGGQPQHF

D gene: TRBD2
V gene: TRBV7-9
J gene: TRBJ2-3
CDR3 protein: CASSLLGGSRSTDTQYF

D gene: -
V gene: TRBV30
J gene: TRBJ2-7
CDR3 protein: CAWSDLYFRGRWNEQYF

D gene: -
V gene: TRBV6-5
J gene: TRBJ2-2
CDR3 protein: CASNRAGLTGELFF

D gene: -
V gene: TRBV11-2
J gene: TRBJ1-1
CDR3 protein: CASSLEQYTEAFF

D gene: -
V gene: TRBV10-1
J gene: TRBJ2-7
CDR3 protein: CASGGVGQHEQYF

D gene: -
V gene: TRBV7-2
J gene: TRBJ1-2
CDR3 protein: CASSLHGGYGYTF

D gene: TRBD1
V gene: TRBV12-3/TRBV12-4
J gene: TRBJ2-7
CDR3 protein: CASSSETGSEQYF

D gene: -
V gene: TRBV7-2
J gene: TRBJ2-2
CDR3 protein: CASSFVFGGANTGELFF

D gene: TRBD1
V gene: TRBV7-9
J gene: TRBJ1-1
CDR3 protein: CASSYDRAGNTEAFF

D gene: -
V gene: TRBV7-3
J gene: TRBJ2-7
CDR3 protein: CASSLSGHPSDEQYF

D gene: TRBD1
V gene: TRBV28
J gene: TRBJ1-2
CDR3 protein: CASSSGTGAKPRGYTF

D gene: -
V gene: TRBV4-1
J gene: TRBJ2-3
CDR3 protein: CASSQGIGGFDTQYF

D gene: TRBD2
V gene: TRBV28
J gene: TRBJ2-7
CDR3 protein: CASSPLAGGDEQYF

D gene: TRBD2
V gene: TRBV19
J gene: TRBJ2-1
CDR3 protein: CASRTSGTYNEQFF

D gene: -
V gene: TRBV6-1
J gene: TRBJ1-5
CDR3 protein: CASSEVGGRYPQHF

D gene: TRBD1
V gene: TRBV15
J gene: TRBJ1-5
CDR3 protein: CATSRDRDRANQPQHF

D gene: TRBD2
V gene: TRBV7-9
J gene: TRBJ2-1
CDR3 protein: CASNLAGVNDQFF

D gene: -
V gene: TRBV11-2
J gene: TRBJ1-2
CDR3 protein: CASSLEISGYGYTF

D gene: -
V gene: TRBV6-2/TRBV6-3
J gene: TRBJ2-2
CDR3 protein: CASSYHNTGELFF

D gene: TRBD2
V gene: TRBV10-1
J gene: TRBJ2-1
CDR3 protein: CASRRTSNEQFF

D gene: TRBD2
V gene: TRBV15
J gene: TRBJ2-1
CDR3 protein: CATSRAGGPYNEQFF

D gene: TRBD2
V gene: TRBV4-2
J gene: TRBJ2-2
CDR3 protein: CASSQGTPGRKGPGELFF

D gene: -
V gene: TRBV7-9
J gene: TRBJ1-1
CDR3 protein: CASSLAGIATEAFF

D gene: -
V gene: TRBV28
J gene: TRBJ1-5
CDR3 protein: CASSRDWNQPQHF

D gene: -
V gene: TRBV9
J gene: TRBJ2-7
CDR3 protein: CASSEEAGGEQYF

D gene: TRBD2
V gene: TRBV4-1
J gene: TRBJ2-7
CDR3 protein: CASSQDPPTSGIGRGREQYF

D gene: TRBD2
V gene: TRBV28
J gene: TRBJ2-1
CDR3 protein: CASSSRTSGAIPQGSSYNEQFF

D gene: -
V gene: TRBV7-6
J gene: TRBJ1-5
CDR3 protein: CASSLYPFRDQPQHF

D gene: TRBD1
V gene: TRBV7-9
J gene: TRBJ1-2
CDR3 protein: CASSFRTGDFYGYTF

D gene: -
V gene: TRBV19
J gene: TRBJ1-5
CDR3 protein: CASSIDLFGPNQPQHF

D gene: TRBD1
V gene: TRBV9
J gene: TRBJ1-2
CDR3 protein: CASSVAGTGQGGYTF

D gene: TRBD2
V gene: TRBV27
J gene: TRBJ2-5
CDR3 protein: CASSLRSSGRAETQYF